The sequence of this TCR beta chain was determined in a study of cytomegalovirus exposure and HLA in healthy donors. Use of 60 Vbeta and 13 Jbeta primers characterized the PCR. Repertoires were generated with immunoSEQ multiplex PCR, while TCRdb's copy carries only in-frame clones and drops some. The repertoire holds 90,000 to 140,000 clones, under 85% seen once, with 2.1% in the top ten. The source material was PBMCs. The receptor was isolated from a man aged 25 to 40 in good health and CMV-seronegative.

The CDR3 bases are TGTGCCAGCAGCTTGGACAGGGTGACCGGGGAGCTGTTTTTT. This sequence encodes CASSLDRVTGELFF. The V and J genes are TRBV5-4 and TRBJ2-2; D possibly corresponds to TRBD1 (6 bases). This CDR3 is built from 14 residues. V dropped 0 bases and J dropped 5 bases, with 8 bases sitting between them. CDR1 is SGHNT, CDR2 YYREEE, per germline (reference sequence).